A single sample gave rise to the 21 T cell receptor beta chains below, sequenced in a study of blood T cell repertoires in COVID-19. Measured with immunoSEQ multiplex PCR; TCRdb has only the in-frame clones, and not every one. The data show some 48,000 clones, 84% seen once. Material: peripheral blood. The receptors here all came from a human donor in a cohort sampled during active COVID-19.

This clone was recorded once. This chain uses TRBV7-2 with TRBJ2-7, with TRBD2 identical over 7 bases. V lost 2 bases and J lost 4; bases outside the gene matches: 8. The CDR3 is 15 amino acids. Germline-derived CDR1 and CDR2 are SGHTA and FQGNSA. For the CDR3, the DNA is TGTGCCAGCAGCTTATCTCTGACGCGGGAGTACGAGCAGTACTTC. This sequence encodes CASSLSLTREYEQYF.

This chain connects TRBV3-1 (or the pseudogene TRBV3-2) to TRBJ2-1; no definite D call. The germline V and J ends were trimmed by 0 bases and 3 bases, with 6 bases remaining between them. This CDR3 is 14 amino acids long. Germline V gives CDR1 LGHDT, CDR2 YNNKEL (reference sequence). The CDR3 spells CASSQDIGYNEQFF. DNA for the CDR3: TGTGCCAGCAGCCAAGATATCGGCTACAATGAGCAGTTCTTC.

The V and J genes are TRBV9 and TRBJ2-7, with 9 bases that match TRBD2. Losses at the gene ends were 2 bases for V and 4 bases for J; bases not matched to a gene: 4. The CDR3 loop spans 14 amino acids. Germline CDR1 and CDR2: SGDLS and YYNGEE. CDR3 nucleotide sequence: TGTGCCAGCAGCGTGCGGGAGGGGGGATACGAGCAGTACTTC. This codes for CASSVREGGYEQYF.

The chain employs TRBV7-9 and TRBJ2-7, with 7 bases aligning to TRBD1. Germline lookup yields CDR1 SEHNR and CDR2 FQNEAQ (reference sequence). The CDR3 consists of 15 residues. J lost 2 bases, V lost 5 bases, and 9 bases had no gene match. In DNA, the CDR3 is TGTGCCAGCAGCCCACCTGTGGGACAGCCCTACGAGCAGTACTTC. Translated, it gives CASSPPVGQPYEQYF.

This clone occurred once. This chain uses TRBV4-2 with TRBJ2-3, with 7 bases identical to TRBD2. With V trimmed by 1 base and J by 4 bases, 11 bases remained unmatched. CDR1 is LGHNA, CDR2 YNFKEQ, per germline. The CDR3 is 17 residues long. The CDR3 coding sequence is TGTGCCAGCAGCCAAGTGAGCGGCGGGAGTAGGGCAGATACGCAGTATTTT. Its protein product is CASSQVSGGSRADTQYF.

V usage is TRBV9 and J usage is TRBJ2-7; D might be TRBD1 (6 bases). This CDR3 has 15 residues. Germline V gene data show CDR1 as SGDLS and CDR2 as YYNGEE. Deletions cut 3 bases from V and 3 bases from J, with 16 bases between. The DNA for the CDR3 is TGTGCCAGCAGCGCCCGGGACACAAAAAGCTACGAGCAGTACTTC. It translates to CASSARDTKSYEQYF.

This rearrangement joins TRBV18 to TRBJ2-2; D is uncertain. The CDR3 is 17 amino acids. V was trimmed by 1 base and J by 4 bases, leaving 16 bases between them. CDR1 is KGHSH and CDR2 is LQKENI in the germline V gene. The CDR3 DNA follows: TGTGCCAGCTCACCACTCATGCCATCAGGTGGCACCGGGGAGCTGTTTTTT. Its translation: CASSPLMPSGGTGELFF.

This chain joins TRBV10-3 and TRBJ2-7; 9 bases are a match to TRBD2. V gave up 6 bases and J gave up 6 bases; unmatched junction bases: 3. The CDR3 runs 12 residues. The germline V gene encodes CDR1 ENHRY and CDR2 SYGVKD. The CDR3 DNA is TGTGCCATCAGAGGGCGGGAGGGCGAGCAGTACTTC. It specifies CAIRGREGEQYF.

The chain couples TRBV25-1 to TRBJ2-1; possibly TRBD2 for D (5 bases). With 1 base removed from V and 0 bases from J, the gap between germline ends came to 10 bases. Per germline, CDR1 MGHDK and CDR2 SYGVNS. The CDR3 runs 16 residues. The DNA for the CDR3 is TGTGCCAGCAGTGAATCGGACGGGAACTCCTACAATGAGCAGTTCTTC. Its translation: CASSESDGNSYNEQFF.

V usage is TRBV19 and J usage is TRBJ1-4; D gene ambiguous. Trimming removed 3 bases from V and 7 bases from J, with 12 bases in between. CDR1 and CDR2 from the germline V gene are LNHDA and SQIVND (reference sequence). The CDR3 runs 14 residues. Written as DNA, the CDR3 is TGTGCCAGTAGTATGGGCACGGCCGGTGAAAAACTGTTTTTT. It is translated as CASSMGTAGEKLFF.

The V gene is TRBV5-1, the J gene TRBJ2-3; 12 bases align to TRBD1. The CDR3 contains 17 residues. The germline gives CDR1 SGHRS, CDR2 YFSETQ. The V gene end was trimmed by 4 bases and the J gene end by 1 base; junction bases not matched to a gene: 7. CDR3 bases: TGCGCCAGCAGCCCGGGGACAGGGGGCGATGGCACAGATACGCAGTATTTT. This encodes CASSPGTGGDGTDTQYF.

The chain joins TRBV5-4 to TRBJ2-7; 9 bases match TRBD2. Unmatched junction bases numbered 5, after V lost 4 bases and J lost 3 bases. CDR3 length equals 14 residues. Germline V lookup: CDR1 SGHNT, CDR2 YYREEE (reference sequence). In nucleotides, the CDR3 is TGTGCCAGCAGCCTACTAGCGGGCGACTACGAGCAGTACTTC. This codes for CASSLLAGDYEQYF.

CDR3 residues: CASSQRQGEQYF. In DNA form, the CDR3 reads TGTGCCAGCAGCCAGAGACAGGGAGAGCAGTACTTC. The chain carries TRBV7-2 and TRBJ2-7; 7 bases line up with TRBD1. After removal of 5 bases from V and 7 bases from J, the junction contained 5 bases not matched to a gene. Germline V gene lookup returns CDR1 SGHTA and CDR2 FQGNSA. The CDR3 spans 12 residues.

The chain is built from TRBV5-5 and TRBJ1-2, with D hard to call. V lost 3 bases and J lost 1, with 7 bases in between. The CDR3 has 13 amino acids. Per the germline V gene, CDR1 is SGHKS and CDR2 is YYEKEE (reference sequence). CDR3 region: CASSSQVNYGYTF. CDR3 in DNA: TGTGCCAGCAGCTCTCAGGTTAACTATGGCTACACCTTC.

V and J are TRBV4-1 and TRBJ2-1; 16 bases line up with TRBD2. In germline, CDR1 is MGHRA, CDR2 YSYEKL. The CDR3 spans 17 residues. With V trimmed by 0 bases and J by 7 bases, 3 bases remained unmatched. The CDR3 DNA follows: TGCGCCAGCAGCCAAGAGGGACTAGCGGGAGGGTGGAATGAGCAGTTCTTC. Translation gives CASSQEGLAGGWNEQFF.

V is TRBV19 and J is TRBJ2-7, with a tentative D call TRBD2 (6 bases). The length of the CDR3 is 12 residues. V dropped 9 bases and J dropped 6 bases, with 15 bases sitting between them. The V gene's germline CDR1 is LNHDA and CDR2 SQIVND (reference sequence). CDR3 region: CASSMGRGEQYF. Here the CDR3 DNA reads TGTGCCAGCTCCATGGGGCGGGGCGAGCAGTACTTC.

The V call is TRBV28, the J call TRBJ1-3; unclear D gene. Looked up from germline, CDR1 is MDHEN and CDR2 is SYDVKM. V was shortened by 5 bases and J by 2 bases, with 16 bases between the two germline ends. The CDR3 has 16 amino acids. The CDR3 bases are TGTGCCAGCAGTCCCCCCGGGAGTAAAGCTGGAAACACCATATATTTT. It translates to CASSPPGSKAGNTIYF.

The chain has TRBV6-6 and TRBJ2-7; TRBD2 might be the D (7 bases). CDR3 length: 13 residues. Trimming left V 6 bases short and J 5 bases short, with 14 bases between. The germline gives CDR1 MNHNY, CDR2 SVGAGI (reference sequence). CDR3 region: CASSYREGDEQYF. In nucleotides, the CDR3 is TGTGCCAGCAGCTACAGGGAGGGGGACGAGCAGTACTTC.

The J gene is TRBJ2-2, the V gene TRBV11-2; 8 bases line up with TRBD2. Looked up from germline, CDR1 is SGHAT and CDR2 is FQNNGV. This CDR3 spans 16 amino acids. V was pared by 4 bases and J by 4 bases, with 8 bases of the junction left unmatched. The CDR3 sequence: CASSSRERESTGELFF. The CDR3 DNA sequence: TGTGCCAGCAGCTCCCGAGAGCGGGAGTCCACCGGGGAGCTGTTTTTT. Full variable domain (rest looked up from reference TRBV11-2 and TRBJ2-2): EAGVAQSPRYKIIEKRQSVAFWCNPISGHATLYWYQQILGQGPKLLIQFQNNGVVDDSQLPKDRFSAERLKGVDSTLKIQPAKLEDSAVYLCASSSRERESTGELFFGEGSRLTVL.

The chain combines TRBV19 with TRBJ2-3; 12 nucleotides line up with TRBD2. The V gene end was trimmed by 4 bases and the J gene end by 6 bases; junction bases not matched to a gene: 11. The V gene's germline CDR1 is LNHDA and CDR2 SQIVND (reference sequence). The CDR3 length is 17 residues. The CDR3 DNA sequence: TGTGCCAGTAGTAGAGCTCGGACTAGCGGGGTCTCGGATACGCAGTATTTT. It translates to CASSRARTSGVSDTQYF. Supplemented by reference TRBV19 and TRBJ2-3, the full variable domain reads DGGITQSPKYLFRKEGQNVTLSCEQNLNHDAMYWYRQDPGQGLRLIYYSQIVNDFQKGDIAEGYSVSREKKESFPLTVTSAQKNPTAFYLCASSRARTSGVSDTQYFGPGTRLTVL.

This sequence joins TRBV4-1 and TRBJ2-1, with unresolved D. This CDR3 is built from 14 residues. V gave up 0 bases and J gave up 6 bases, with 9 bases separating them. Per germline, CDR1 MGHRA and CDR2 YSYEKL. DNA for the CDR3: TGCGCCAGCAGCCAAGACAATCCGAGCAATGAGCAGTTCTTC. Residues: CASSQDNPSNEQFF.